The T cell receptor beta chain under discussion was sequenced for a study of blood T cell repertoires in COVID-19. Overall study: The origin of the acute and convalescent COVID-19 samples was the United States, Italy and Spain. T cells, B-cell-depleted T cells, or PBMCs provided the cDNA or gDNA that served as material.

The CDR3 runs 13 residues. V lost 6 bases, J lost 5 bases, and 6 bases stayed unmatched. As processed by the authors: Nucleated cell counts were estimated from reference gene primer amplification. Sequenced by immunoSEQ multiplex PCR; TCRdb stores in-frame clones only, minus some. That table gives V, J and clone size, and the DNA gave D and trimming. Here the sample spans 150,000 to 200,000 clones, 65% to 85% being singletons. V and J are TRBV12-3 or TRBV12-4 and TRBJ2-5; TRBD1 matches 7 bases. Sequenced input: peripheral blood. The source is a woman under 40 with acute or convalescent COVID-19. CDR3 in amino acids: CASSSRGRETQYF. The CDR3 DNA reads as TGTGCCAGCAGCTCGAGGGGGCGGGAGACCCAGTACTTC.